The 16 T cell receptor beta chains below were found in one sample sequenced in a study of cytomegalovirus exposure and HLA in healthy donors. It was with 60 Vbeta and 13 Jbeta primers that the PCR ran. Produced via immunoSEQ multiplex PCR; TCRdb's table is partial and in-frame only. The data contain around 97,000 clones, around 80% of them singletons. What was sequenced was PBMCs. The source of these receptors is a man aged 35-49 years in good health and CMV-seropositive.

CDR3 protein: CASSLMPDNEQFF. CDR3 bases: TGTGCCAGCAGCTTGATGCCGGACAATGAGCAGTTCTTC. The chain is built from TRBV5-6 and TRBJ2-1; D is uncertain. Trimming removed 1 base at V and 5 bases at J, with 7 bases between. Germline values: CDR1 SGHDT, CDR2 YYEEEE. CDR3 length: 13 amino acids.

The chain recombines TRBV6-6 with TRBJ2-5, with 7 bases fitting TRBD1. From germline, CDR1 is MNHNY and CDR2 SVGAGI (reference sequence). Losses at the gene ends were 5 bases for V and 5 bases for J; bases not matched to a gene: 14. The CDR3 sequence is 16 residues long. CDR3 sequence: CASSPPRGGEGETQYF. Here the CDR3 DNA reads TGTGCCAGCAGTCCTCCAAGAGGGGGCGAAGGGGAGACCCAGTACTTC.

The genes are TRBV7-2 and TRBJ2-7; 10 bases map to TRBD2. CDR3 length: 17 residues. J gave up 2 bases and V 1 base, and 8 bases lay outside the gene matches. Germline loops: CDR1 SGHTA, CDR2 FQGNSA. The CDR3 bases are TGTGCCAGCAGCTTAGTTTGGACTAGCGGAACTACCTACGAGCAGTACTTC. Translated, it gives CASSLVWTSGTTYEQYF.

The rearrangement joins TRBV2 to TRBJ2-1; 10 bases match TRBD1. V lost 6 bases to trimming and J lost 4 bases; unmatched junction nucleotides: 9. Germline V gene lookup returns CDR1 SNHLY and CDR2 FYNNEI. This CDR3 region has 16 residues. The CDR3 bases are TGTGCCAGCAGATCCAGGGACAGGGGAGGGTACAATGAGCAGTTCTTC. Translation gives CASRSRDRGGYNEQFF.

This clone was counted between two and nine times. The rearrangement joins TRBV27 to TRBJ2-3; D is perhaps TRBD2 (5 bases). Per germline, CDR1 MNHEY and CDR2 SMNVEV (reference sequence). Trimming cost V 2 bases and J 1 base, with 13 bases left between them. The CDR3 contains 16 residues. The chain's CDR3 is CASSLEGFGGTDTQYF. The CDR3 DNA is TGTGCCAGCAGTTTAGAAGGCTTCGGGGGCACAGATACGCAGTATTTT.

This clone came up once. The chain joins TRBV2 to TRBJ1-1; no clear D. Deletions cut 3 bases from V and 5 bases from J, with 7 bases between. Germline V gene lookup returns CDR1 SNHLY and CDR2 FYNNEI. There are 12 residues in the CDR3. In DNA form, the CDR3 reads TGTGCCAGCAGTGAGGCCGGGACTGAAGCTTTCTTT. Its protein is CASSEAGTEAFF.

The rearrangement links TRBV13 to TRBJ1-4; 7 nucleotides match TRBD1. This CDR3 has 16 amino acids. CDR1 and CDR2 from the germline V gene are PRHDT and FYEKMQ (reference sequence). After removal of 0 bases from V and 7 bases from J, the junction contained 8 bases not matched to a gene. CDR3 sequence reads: CASSLGLDRVFEKLFF. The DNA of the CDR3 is TGTGCCAGCAGCTTAGGGCTTGACAGGGTTTTTGAAAAACTGTTTTTT.

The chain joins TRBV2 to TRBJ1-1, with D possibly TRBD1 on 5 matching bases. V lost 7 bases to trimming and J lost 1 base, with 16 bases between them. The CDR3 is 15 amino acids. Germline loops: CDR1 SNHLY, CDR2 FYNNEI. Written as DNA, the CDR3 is TGTGCCAGCACTCTGGAGGGGCTCGGGAACACTGAAGCTTTCTTT. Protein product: CASTLEGLGNTEAFF.

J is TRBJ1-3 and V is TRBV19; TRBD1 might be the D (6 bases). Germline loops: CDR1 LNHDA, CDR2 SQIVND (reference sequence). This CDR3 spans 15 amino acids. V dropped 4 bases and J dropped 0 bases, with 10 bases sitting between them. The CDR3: CASSTFRGSGNTIYF. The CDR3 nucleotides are TGTGCCAGTAGTACCTTCAGGGGCTCTGGAAACACCATATATTTT.

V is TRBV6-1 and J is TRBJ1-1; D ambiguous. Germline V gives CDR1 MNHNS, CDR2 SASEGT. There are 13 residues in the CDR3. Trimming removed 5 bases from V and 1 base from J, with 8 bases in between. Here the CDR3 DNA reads TGTGCCAGCAGTCCGAGGGCGAACACTGAAGCTTTCTTT. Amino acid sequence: CASSPRANTEAFF.

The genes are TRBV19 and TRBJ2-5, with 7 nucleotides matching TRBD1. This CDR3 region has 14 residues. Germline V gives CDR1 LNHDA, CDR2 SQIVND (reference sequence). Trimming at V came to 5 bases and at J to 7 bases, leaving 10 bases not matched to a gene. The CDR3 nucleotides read TGTGCCAGTAGTCTTGGGACAGACCCCCGGACCCAGTACTTC. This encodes CASSLGTDPRTQYF. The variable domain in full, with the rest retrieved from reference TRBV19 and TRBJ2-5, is DGGITQSPKYLFRKEGQNVTLSCEQNLNHDAMYWYRQDPGQGLRLIYYSQIVNDFQKGDIAEGYSVSREKKESFPLTVTSAQKNPTAFYLCASSLGTDPRTQYFGPGTRLLVL.

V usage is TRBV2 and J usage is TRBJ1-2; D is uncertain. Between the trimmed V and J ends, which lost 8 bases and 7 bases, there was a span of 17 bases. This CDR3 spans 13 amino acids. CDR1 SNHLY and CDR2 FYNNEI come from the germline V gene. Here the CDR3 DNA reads TGTGCCAGCGCTCTCCGGGAGGTCGGTGGCTACACCTTC. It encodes CASALREVGGYTF.

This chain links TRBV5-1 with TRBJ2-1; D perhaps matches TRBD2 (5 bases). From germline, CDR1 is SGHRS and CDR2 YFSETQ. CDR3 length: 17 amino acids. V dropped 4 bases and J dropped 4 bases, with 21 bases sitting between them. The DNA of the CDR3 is TGCGCCAGCAGCCCGAACCCCCAGCTCGGGGATTACAATGAGCAGTTCTTC. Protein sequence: CASSPNPQLGDYNEQFF.

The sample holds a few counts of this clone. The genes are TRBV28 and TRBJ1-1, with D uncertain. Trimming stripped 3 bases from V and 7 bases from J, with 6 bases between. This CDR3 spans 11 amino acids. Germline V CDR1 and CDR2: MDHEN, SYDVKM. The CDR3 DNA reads TGTGCCAGCAGTTTCCGGTATGAAGCTTTCTTT. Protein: CASSFRYEAFF. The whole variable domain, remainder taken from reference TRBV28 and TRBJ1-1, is DVKVTQSSRYLVKRTGEKVFLECVQDMDHENMFWYRQDPGLGLRLIYFSYDVKMKEKGDIPEGYSVSREKKERFSLILESASTNQTSMYLCASSFRYEAFFGQGTRLTVV.

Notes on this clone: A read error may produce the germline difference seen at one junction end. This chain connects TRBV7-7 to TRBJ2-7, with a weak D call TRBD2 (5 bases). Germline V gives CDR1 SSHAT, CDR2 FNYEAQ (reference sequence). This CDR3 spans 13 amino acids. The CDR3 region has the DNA TGTGCTAGCAGCTTTCACCCCGCGGGCGAGCAGTACTTC. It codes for CASSFHPAGEQYF.

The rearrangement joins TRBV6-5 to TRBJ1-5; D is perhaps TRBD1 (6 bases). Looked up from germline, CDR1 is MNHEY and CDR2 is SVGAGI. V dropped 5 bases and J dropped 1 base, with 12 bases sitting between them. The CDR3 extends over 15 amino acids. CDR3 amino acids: CASSRDRSSNQPQHF. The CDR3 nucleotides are TGTGCCAGCAGTCGCGACAGGTCAAGCAATCAGCCCCAGCATTTT.